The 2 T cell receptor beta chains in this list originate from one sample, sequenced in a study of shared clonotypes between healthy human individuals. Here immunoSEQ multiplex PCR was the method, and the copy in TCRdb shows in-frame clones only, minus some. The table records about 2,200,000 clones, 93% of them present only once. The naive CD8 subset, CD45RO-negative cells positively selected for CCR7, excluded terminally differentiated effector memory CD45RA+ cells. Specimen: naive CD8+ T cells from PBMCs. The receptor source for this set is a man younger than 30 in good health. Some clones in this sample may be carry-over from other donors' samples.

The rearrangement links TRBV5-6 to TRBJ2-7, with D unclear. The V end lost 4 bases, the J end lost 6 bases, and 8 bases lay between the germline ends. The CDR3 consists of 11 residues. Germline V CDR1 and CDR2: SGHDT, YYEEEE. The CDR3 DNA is TGTGCCAGCAGCACCGGGCCCGAGCAGTACTTC. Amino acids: CASSTGPEQYF. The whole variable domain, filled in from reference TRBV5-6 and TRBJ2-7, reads DAGVTQSPTHLIKTRGQQVTLRCSPKSGHDTVSWYQQALGQGPQFIFQYYEEEERQRGNFPDRFSGHQFPNYSSELNVNALLLGDSALYLCASSTGPEQYFGPGTRLTVT.

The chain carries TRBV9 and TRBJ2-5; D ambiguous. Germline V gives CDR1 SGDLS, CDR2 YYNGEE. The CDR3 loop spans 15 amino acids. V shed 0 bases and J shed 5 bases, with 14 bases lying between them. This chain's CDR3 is CASSVAWSPGETQYF. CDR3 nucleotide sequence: TGTGCCAGCAGCGTAGCCTGGAGCCCTGGTGAGACCCAGTACTTC.